Described below is a single T cell receptor (beta chain) sequence and its context. The antigen remains undetermined. Since all of the isolated RNA was reverse transcribed, expressed TCRB transcripts were what got sequenced. Assay used: immunoSEQ multiplex PCR; TCRdb lists only in-frame clones, some missing. Of 93,000 or so clones in the sample, approximately 30% were seen once. The data originate from a study of beta chain features in type 1 diabetes. Study-level results: The study found moderately but significantly shorter TCRB CDR3s in all four CD4+ subsets of Type 1 diabetes patients.

Input material: central memory CD4+ T cells from blood. This clonotype was obtained from a young woman with type 1 diabetes.

Written as DNA, the CDR3 is TGTGCCAGCTCACCACTGTGGGGCGAACGCGCCGGGGAGCTGTTTTTT. Its translation: CASSPLWGERAGELFF. The rearrangement links TRBV18 to TRBJ2-2, with a weak D call TRBD1 (5 bases). In germline, CDR1 is KGHSH, CDR2 LQKENI. There are 16 residues in the CDR3. Trimming removed 1 base at V and 6 bases at J, with 15 bases between. Full variable domain (outside the CDR3, taken from reference TRBV18 and TRBJ2-2): NAGVMQNPRHLVRRRGQEARLRCSPMKGHSHVYWYRQLPEEGLKFMVYLQKENIIDESGMPKERFSAEFPKEGPSILRIQQVVRGDSAAYFCASSPLWGERAGELFFGEGSRLTVL.